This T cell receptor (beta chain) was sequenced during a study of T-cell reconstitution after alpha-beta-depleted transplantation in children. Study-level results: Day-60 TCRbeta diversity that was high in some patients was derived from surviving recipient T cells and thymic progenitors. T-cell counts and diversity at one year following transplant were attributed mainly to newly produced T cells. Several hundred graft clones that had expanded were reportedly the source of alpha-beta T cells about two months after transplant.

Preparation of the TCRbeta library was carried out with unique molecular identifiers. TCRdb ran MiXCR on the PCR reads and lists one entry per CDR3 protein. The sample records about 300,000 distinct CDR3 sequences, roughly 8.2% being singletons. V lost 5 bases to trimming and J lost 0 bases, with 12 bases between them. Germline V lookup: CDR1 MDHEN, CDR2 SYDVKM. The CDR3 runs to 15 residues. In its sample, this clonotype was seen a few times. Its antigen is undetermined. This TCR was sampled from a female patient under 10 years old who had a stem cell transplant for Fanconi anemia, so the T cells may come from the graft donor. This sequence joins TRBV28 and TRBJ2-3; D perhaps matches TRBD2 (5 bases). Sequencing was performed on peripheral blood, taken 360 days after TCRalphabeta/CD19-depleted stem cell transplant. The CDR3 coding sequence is TGTGCCAGCAGTCACGGACTGCCCAGCACAGATACGCAGTATTTT. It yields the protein CASSHGLPSTDTQYF.